This entry describes one TCR beta chain. The data are from a study of blood T cell repertoires in COVID-19. Study as a whole: COVID-19 samples, acute and convalescent, were from the United States, Italy and Spain. The analysed material was cDNA or gDNA that came from T cells, B-cell-depleted T cells, or PBMCs.

V lost 9 bases and J lost 6, with 15 bases in between. Germline V CDR1 and CDR2: MNHEY, SVGAGI. The CDR3 has 13 amino acids. Per the original methods: Quantification of nucleated cells was approximated via reference gene primer amplification. The method was immunoSEQ multiplex PCR; TCRdb's version includes in-frame clones alone and lacks a portion of them. That table supplies the V and J calls and clone size; D and trimming were determined from the DNA. The sample lists roughly 100,000 clones; 80% to 95% were seen once. The source material was peripheral blood. The TCR was taken from a woman aged 45-60 years with COVID-19, enrolled during active disease. The chain has TRBV6-5 and TRBJ1-5; D is possibly TRBD1 (5 bases). In DNA, the CDR3 is TGTGCCAGTCGCCAGGGAAACGGTCAGCCCCAGCATTTT. It is translated as CASRQGNGQPQHF.